This T cell receptor beta chain was sequenced for a study of T cells in Graves' hyperthyroidism and ophthalmopathy. TCR beta CDR3 regions were amplified from RNA. First-round RT-PCR with HTBI primers amplified the TCR CDR3 region. TCRdb reprocessed the multiplex PCR reads with MiXCR, giving one entry per CDR3 protein. This repertoire shows approximately 400,000 distinct CDR3 sequences, 15% found once; its top ten account for 32%. Study-level results: Ophthalmopathy was separated from stable hyperthyroidism by a 13 V-J model. Researchers found most expanded thyroid clonotypes above 0.001 in blood as well.

Not enrolled were patients with uncontrolled infection, other autoimmune disease, pregnancy or lactation. Clinicians diagnosed patients from clinical symptoms, serum thyroxine and TRAb, thyroid ultrasound and orbital computed tomography. As to this clonotype: Antigen: not known.

The sequence derives from a woman aged 25 to 45 with Graves' hyperthyroidism. Input material: blood.

The chain's CDR3 is CASSPSPGLAGEETQYF. CDR3 bases: TGTGCCAGCAGTCCTTCGCCGGGACTAGCGGGAGAAGAGACCCAGTACTTC. The chain has TRBV12-3 or TRBV12-4 and TRBJ2-5; 14 nucleotides align to TRBD2. J lost 3 bases, V lost 5 bases, and 8 bases had no gene match. The CDR3 is 17 amino acids.